Below are 13 T cell receptor beta chains sequenced from a single sample in a study of blood T cell repertoires in COVID-19. Clones were read by immunoSEQ multiplex PCR, and TCRdb kept only the in-frame ones, dropping some. This table holds hundreds of thousands of clones, 88% found once. The sequenced sample was peripheral blood. The receptor set was obtained from a woman in her seventies with COVID-19, enrolled during active disease.

In DNA, the CDR3 is TGTGCCATCCCCCGCGGGCCCCAGCATTTT. This sequence encodes CAIPRGPQHF. The rearrangement uses TRBV10-3 and TRBJ1-5, with D unresolved. Germline assignment: CDR1 ENHRY and CDR2 SYGVKD. The CDR3 is 10 residues long. The V gene lost 8 bases and the J gene lost 9 bases, with 8 bases spanning the gap.

This clone was detected only once. The chain employs TRBV4-1 and TRBJ2-1, with TRBD2 matching 13 bases. With 3 bases clipped from V and 0 bases from J, the junction kept 11 bases outside the gene matches. CDR3 size: 20 residues. Germline CDR1 is MGHRA and CDR2 is YSYEKL. CDR3 protein: CASSHVGLAGAKSSYNEQFF. CDR3 DNA: TGCGCCAGCAGCCACGTAGGACTAGCGGGGGCCAAAAGCTCCTACAATGAGCAGTTCTTC.

This clone was recorded only once. The rearrangement links TRBV5-1 to TRBJ1-6, with a tentative D call TRBD1 (6 bases). Germline loops: CDR1 SGHRS, CDR2 YFSETQ. The ends were cut back, 4 bases at V and 10 bases at J, with 12 bases in the middle. The CDR3 is 13 residues long. The CDR3 region is CASSLWTASPLHF. In DNA, the CDR3 is TGCGCCAGCAGCCTGTGGACAGCGTCACCCCTCCACTTT.

The chain has TRBV9 and TRBJ1-6, with D maybe TRBD1 (5 bases). V was shortened by 7 bases and J by 5 bases, with 22 bases between the two germline ends. The CDR3 has 17 amino acids. Germline CDR1 and CDR2: SGDLS and YYNGEE. This chain's CDR3 is CASGQGGSIRNNSPLHF. The CDR3, as DNA: TGTGCCAGCGGCCAGGGAGGGTCAATCCGTAATAATTCACCCCTCCACTTT.

The chain recombines TRBV4-2 with TRBJ2-5; 10 bases line up with TRBD2. Germline trimming cut 3 bases from V and 2 bases from J; bases unmatched to any gene: 6. Germline V CDR1 and CDR2: LGHNA, YNFKEQ. This CDR3 contains 16 residues. The DNA for the CDR3 is TGTGCCAGCAGCCAGAATCTAGCGGGGGAACAAGAGACCCAGTACTTC. This encodes CASSQNLAGEQETQYF.

The count of this clone is one. V usage is TRBV7-3 and J usage is TRBJ1-2; the D is unclear. This CDR3 spans 15 amino acids. The germline V gene encodes CDR1 SGHTA and CDR2 FQGTGA. The V and J ends lost 1 base and 2 bases respectively, with 11 bases between them. CDR3 bases: TGTGCCAGCAGCTTAAGGCGGGGATCAAACTATGGCTACACCTTC. It translates to CASSLRRGSNYGYTF.

This chain connects TRBV19 to TRBJ2-5; tentative D call: TRBD1 (6 bases). The CDR3 consists of 14 residues. Germline lookup yields CDR1 LNHDA and CDR2 SQIVND (reference sequence). V lost 5 bases and J 5 bases, leaving 15 bases between the germline ends. The CDR3 sequence: CASSPGQHRETQYF. DNA for the CDR3: TGTGCCAGTAGTCCCGGACAGCACCGTGAGACCCAGTACTTC.

The rearrangement joins TRBV30 to TRBJ1-4, with a tentative D call TRBD1 (5 bases). V shed 3 bases and J shed 7 bases, with 12 bases lying between them. Per germline, CDR1 GTSNPN and CDR2 SVGIG (reference sequence). This CDR3 is built from 13 residues. The CDR3 spells CAWSRPGLEKLFF. In nucleotides, the CDR3 is TGTGCCTGGAGCAGACCGGGACTTGAAAAACTGTTTTTT.

The rearrangement joins TRBV6-5 to TRBJ2-2; D not certain. The V gene lost 6 bases and the J gene lost 6 bases, with 5 bases spanning the gap. The germline CDR1 and CDR2 sequences are MNHEY and SVGAGI. The CDR3 runs 11 residues. In DNA, the CDR3 is TGTGCCAGCAGCCAGTCCGGGGAGCTGTTTTTT. This gives the protein CASSQSGELFF.

The chain links TRBV6-5 to TRBJ1-3; D remains unclear. The germline CDR1 and CDR2 sequences are MNHEY and SVGAGI. CDR3 size: 13 residues. V was pared by 10 bases and J by 0 bases, with 10 bases between. The CDR3 DNA reads as TGTGCCACCCAACAGTACTCTGGAAACACCATATATTTT. Translating it yields CATQQYSGNTIYF.

V and J are TRBV6-5 and TRBJ1-3; unclear D gene. Germline-derived CDR1 and CDR2 are MNHEY and SVGAGI. CDR3 length equals 15 residues. Trimming cost V 0 bases and J 0 bases, with 6 bases left between them. DNA for the CDR3: TGTGCCAGCAGTTACTCCCCGGGCTCTGGAAACACCATATATTTT. Its protein product is CASSYSPGSGNTIYF.

The rearrangement links TRBV5-6 to TRBJ1-6; 11 bases map to TRBD1. The germline V gene has CDR1 SGHDT and CDR2 YYEEEE. After removal of 0 bases from V and 14 bases from J, the junction contained 7 bases not matched to a gene. The CDR3 is made up of 15 amino acids. The CDR3 reads CASSLAGQGAFTLHF. The CDR3 DNA reads TGTGCCAGCAGCTTGGCCGGACAGGGGGCCTTCACCCTCCACTTT.

The chain couples TRBV5-1 to TRBJ1-4; D is undetermined. The germline V and J ends were trimmed by 4 bases and 3 bases, with 13 bases remaining between them. This CDR3 has 15 amino acids. Per germline, CDR1 SGHRS and CDR2 YFSETQ. CDR3 nucleotides: TGCGCCAGCAGCGTGGCTGGGCGGGCTAATGAAAAACTGTTTTTT. Translated, it gives CASSVAGRANEKLFF.